Shown below are 22 T cell receptor beta chains from a single sample sequenced in a study of OX40 agonist ivuxolimab in advanced cancers. Clones were sequenced by immunoSEQ multiplex PCR, and TCRdb holds only the in-frame ones, with some missing. The data contain fewer than 120,000 clones, around 90% of them singletons. Sequenced material: CD4+ or CD8+ T cells sorted from blood, taken in a trial of the OX40 agonist ivuxolimab. Every receptor here comes from an adult with an advanced solid tumor such as melanoma, head and neck, liver or kidney cancer.

This clone appeared a single time. The rearrangement joins TRBV6-6 to TRBJ2-7, with D possibly TRBD2 on 5 matching bases. The CDR3 loop spans 13 amino acids. Trimming pared 3 bases from V and 1 base from J, leaving 7 bases between. The germline V gene encodes CDR1 MNHNY and CDR2 SVGAGI (reference sequence). CDR3 region: CASSYRTSYEQYF. The CDR3 bases are TGTGCCAGCAGTTATAGGACTTCCTACGAGCAGTACTTC.

This chain uses TRBV27 with TRBJ1-6, with D maybe TRBD1 (5 bases). The germline V gene encodes CDR1 MNHEY and CDR2 SMNVEV (reference sequence). The germline V and J ends were trimmed by 6 bases and 9 bases, with 18 bases remaining between them. The CDR3 is 15 residues long. The CDR3 here is CASSPGTSVSSPLHF. The CDR3 coding sequence is TGTGCCAGCAGCCCAGGGACGTCAGTGAGTTCACCCCTCCACTTT.

This chain connects TRBV27 to TRBJ2-5; a weak D match, TRBD1 (5 bases). The CDR3 totals 14 residues. Germline assignment: CDR1 MNHEY and CDR2 SMNVEV (reference sequence). V gave up 0 bases and J gave up 4 bases, with 9 bases separating them. CDR3 in DNA: TGTGCCAGCAGTTTATCATCCAGGGCAGAGACCCAGTACTTC. Residues: CASSLSSRAETQYF.

This clone was seen a single time. This chain joins TRBV28 and TRBJ1-2, with 7 bases identical to TRBD1. Germline CDR1 reads MDHEN; CDR2 reads SYDVKM. After removal of 3 bases from V and 4 bases from J, the junction contained 8 bases not matched to a gene. CDR3 length: 15 residues. As DNA, the CDR3 is TGTGCCAGCAGTTTCCCGGGACAGCGAGCCTATGGCTACACCTTC. This translates into CASSFPGQRAYGYTF.

The chain employs TRBV5-8 and TRBJ2-7; 9 bases fit TRBD1. The CDR3 has 16 amino acids. Looked up from germline, CDR1 is SGHTS and CDR2 is YDEGEE. J gave up 3 bases and V 3 bases, and 10 bases lay outside the gene matches. CDR3 DNA: TGTGCCAGCAGCTCGAGGACAGGGGACTCTTACTACGAGCAGTACTTC. This sequence encodes CASSSRTGDSYYEQYF.

The V call is TRBV28, the J call TRBJ2-2; 9 nucleotides line up with TRBD1. The germline V gene encodes CDR1 MDHEN and CDR2 SYDVKM. The CDR3 consists of 14 residues. Trimming at V came to 4 bases and at J to 7 bases, leaving 4 bases not matched to a gene. CDR3 DNA: TGTGCCAGCAGTTACAGGGGGCGAGTCGGGGAGCTGTTTTTT. Its protein product is CASSYRGRVGELFF.

The rearrangement joins TRBV5-4 to TRBJ2-7, with no clear D. Germline CDR1 SGHNT, CDR2 YYREEE (reference sequence). The CDR3 has 14 residues. V was clipped by 2 bases and J by 3 bases, with 12 bases between them. The CDR3 region has the DNA TGTGCCAGCAGCTTCATAACAGATATCTACGAGCAGTACTTC. It translates to CASSFITDIYEQYF.

The rearrangement links TRBV6-1 to TRBJ2-7; D remains unclear. Germline loops: CDR1 MNHNS, CDR2 SASEGT. The CDR3 length is 12 residues. The V and J ends lost 2 bases and 2 bases respectively, with 4 bases between them. This chain's CDR3 is CASSERAYEQYF. In nucleotides, the CDR3 is TGTGCCAGCAGTGAACGGGCCTACGAGCAGTACTTC.

The V gene is TRBV19, the J gene TRBJ1-6, with a weak D call TRBD1 (6 bases). V was clipped by 9 bases and J by 7 bases, with 16 bases between them. The CDR3 is 14 residues long. The germline CDR1 and CDR2 sequences are LNHDA and SQIVND (reference sequence). The CDR3 sequence is CASLQPGENSPLHF. The CDR3, as DNA: TGTGCCAGCTTACAACCAGGGGAAAATTCACCCCTCCACTTT.

J is TRBJ2-5 and V is TRBV25-1, with D possibly TRBD2 on 7 matching bases. The germline CDR1 and CDR2 sequences are MGHDK and SYGVNS. The ends were cut back, 0 bases at V and 2 bases at J, with 13 bases in the middle. The CDR3 loop spans 16 amino acids. The CDR3 sequence: CASSEYSGGGQETQYF. Written as DNA, the CDR3 is TGTGCCAGCAGTGAATACTCGGGGGGCGGTCAAGAGACCCAGTACTTC. The full variable domain, rest sourced from reference TRBV25-1 and TRBJ2-5, is EADIYQTPRYLVIGTGKKITLECSQTMGHDKMYWYQQDPGMELHLIHYSYGVNSTEKGDLSSESTVSRIRTEHFPLTLESARPSHTSQYLCASSEYSGGGQETQYFGPGTRLLVL.

The gene calls are TRBV6-1 and TRBJ1-1, with D possibly TRBD1 on 6 matching bases. V was pared by 7 bases and J by 3 bases, with 15 bases between. This CDR3 has 14 amino acids. Germline assignment: CDR1 MNHNS and CDR2 SASEGT. The CDR3 loop reads CASIIGGADTEAFF. For the CDR3, the DNA is TGTGCCAGCATCATCGGGGGCGCCGACACTGAAGCTTTCTTT.

This clone turned up a few times. This chain joins TRBV7-6 and TRBJ1-1; D gene uncertain. Germline lookup yields CDR1 SGHVS and CDR2 FNYEAQ. Trimming left V 5 bases short and J 11 bases short, with 12 bases between. There are 11 residues in the CDR3. CDR3 DNA sequence: TGTGCCAGCAGCAAGACCAGAGCGGCTTTCTTT. This gives the protein CASSKTRAAFF. Full variable domain (missing parts from reference TRBV7-6 and TRBJ1-1): GAGVSQSPRYKVTKRGQDVALRCDPISGHVSLYWYRQALGQGPEFLTYFNYEAQQDKSGLPNDRFSAERPEGSISTLTIQRTEQRDSAMYRCASSKTRAAFFGQGTRLTVV.

V is TRBV19 and J is TRBJ2-2, with TRBD2 matching 9 bases. The CDR3 is 17 residues long. J was trimmed by 4 bases and V by 4 bases; bases with no gene match: 10. Germline V CDR1 and CDR2: LNHDA, SQIVND (reference sequence). CDR3 residues: CASSTGGGAVATGELFF. The CDR3 DNA reads TGTGCCAGTAGTACGGGCGGGGGGGCCGTGGCCACCGGGGAGCTGTTTTTT.

V and J are TRBV9 and TRBJ2-2, with a tentative D call TRBD1 (6 bases). V was trimmed by 4 bases and J by 1 base, leaving 17 bases between them. Germline CDR1 SGDLS, CDR2 YYNGEE. The CDR3 sequence is 17 residues long. CDR3 region: CASSPDPTGENTGELFF. For the CDR3, the DNA is TGTGCCAGCAGCCCCGACCCGACAGGCGAGAACACCGGGGAGCTGTTTTTT.

The chain is built from TRBV5-1 and TRBJ2-7; no firm D call. In germline, CDR1 is SGHRS, CDR2 YFSETQ. Between the trimmed V and J ends, which lost 3 bases and 4 bases, there was a span of 14 bases. The CDR3 runs 14 residues. CDR3 bases: TGCGCCAGCAGCTCTGAAGGACGGCGATACGAGCAGTACTTC. Encoded protein: CASSSEGRRYEQYF.

This chain joins TRBV15 and TRBJ2-1; D gene unclear. CDR1 and CDR2 from the germline V gene are LNHNV and YYDKDF (reference sequence). CDR3 size: 18 residues. V was clipped by 3 bases and J by 4 bases, with 22 bases between them. CDR3 sequence (DNA): TGTGCCACCAGCAGCAGAGTGGGCGCTTCCGTTCAATACAATGAGCAGTTCTTC. This translates into CATSSRVGASVQYNEQFF.

The chain combines TRBV5-5 with TRBJ2-3; D call uncertain. Germline CDR1 SGHKS, CDR2 YYEKEE (reference sequence). V lost 0 bases and J lost 5, with 7 bases in between. The CDR3 is 13 amino acids. For the CDR3, the DNA is TGTGCCAGCAGCTTGGCTGTGGGAGATACGCAGTATTTT. It is translated as CASSLAVGDTQYF.

The V and J genes are TRBV19 and TRBJ2-3, with 10 bases lining up with TRBD2. J was trimmed by 0 bases and V by 3 bases; bases with no gene match: 9. Germline assignment: CDR1 LNHDA and CDR2 SQIVND (reference sequence). The CDR3 loop spans 18 amino acids. CDR3 protein: CASSMSVLAGTSTDTQYF. In DNA, the CDR3 is TGTGCCAGTAGTATGTCTGTACTAGCGGGGACAAGCACAGATACGCAGTATTTT.

This chain links TRBV5-1 with TRBJ2-3; D is unclear. The CDR3 contains 13 residues. Trimming cost V 0 bases and J 3 bases, with 5 bases left between them. The germline CDR1 and CDR2 sequences are SGHRS and YFSETQ. The CDR3 loop is CASSLAVTDTQYF. The CDR3 DNA sequence: TGCGCCAGCAGCTTGGCTGTAACAGATACGCAGTATTTT.

On this clone itself: The junction departs from the called germline gene at one end, perhaps through a read error. V and J are TRBV30 and TRBJ2-6; a weak D match, TRBD2 (5 bases). Germline V gene sequence: CDR1 GTSNPN, CDR2 SVGIG (reference sequence). The CDR3 extends over 13 amino acids. CDR3 sequence reads: CARRFPGANVLTF. CDR3 DNA sequence: TGTGCCCGGAGGTTCCCAGGGGCCAACGTCCTGACTTTC.

A single count supports this clone. This chain links TRBV18 with TRBJ2-7; 9 bases align to TRBD1. There are 15 residues in the CDR3. J was trimmed by 5 bases and V by 3 bases; bases with no gene match: 8. Per the germline V gene, CDR1 is KGHSH and CDR2 is LQKENI. CDR3 nucleotides: TGTGCCAGCTCACCGCTTACAGGGGGCGGGGACGAGCAGTACTTC. It is translated as CASSPLTGGGDEQYF.

The CDR3 spells CASTAIRSYNEQFF. The CDR3 DNA reads as TGTGCCAGCACCGCAATCCGCTCCTACAATGAGCAGTTCTTC. The rearrangement links TRBV2 to TRBJ2-1, with D unclear. The germline gives CDR1 SNHLY, CDR2 FYNNEI. Trimming took off 7 bases at V and 0 bases at J, with 10 bases between the two ends. CDR3 length equals 14 residues.